The clone carrying this T cell receptor (beta chain) was counted only a few times. Germline assignment: CDR1 SQVTM and CDR2 ANQGSEA. The CDR3 has 16 amino acids. The J segment lost 2 bases and the V segment lost 8 bases, leaving 11 bases of the junction unmatched. The data were obtained in a study of CD8+ T cells in alopecia areata. Study-wide background: At a dose of 5 to 10 mg twice daily, oral tofacitinib was given to treated patients. For 6 to 18 months, tofacitinib was taken, and 6 months off drug followed.

Collection of lesional scalp punch biopsies and peripheral blood was performed in alopecia areata patients. Researchers picked out CD4+ and CD8+ T cells from PBMCs by sorting. cDNA reverse transcribed from extracted RNA served as the sequencing template. Some clones are missing from TCRdb's copy, which holds only in-frame ones; the method was immunoSEQ multiplex PCR. The table has about 150,000 clones, about 60% seen once. Material: CD4+ T cells sorted from blood, obtained at week 0. The sequence derives from a human donor with alopecia areata. J is TRBJ2-5 and V is TRBV29-1; 13 bases align to TRBD2. CDR3 DNA: TGCAGCCACGGAGGACTAGCGGGGGTGGGGCAAGAGACCCAGTACTTC. Translation gives CSHGGLAGVGQETQYF.